This TCR beta chain was obtained from a study of blood T cell repertoires in COVID-19. Produced via immunoSEQ multiplex PCR; TCRdb's table is partial and in-frame only. The sample shows about 89,000 clones, more than 65% of them seen only once. The CDR3 has 15 residues. Germline V gene sequence: CDR1 MDHEN, CDR2 SYDVKM. V dropped 6 bases and J dropped 10; count of bases not matched to a gene: 13. This sequence joins TRBV28 and TRBJ1-1, with 11 bases matching TRBD1. The TCR originated in a woman older than 75 with acute or convalescent COVID-19. Sequencing input: peripheral blood. The CDR3 DNA is TGTGCCAGCAGATCCGGGACAGGGGGTCCTGTAGGAGCTTTCTTT. It encodes CASRSGTGGPVGAFF.